The rows below give T cell receptor beta chains drawn from one sample of a study of T cells in Graves' hyperthyroidism and ophthalmopathy. TCRdb analysed the multiplex PCR reads with MiXCR anew, one entry per CDR3 protein. In the table there are roughly 500,000 distinct CDR3 sequences, 46% of which are singletons. The sequencing input was peripheral blood or thyroid tissue (not recorded which). These TCRs come from an adult woman with Graves' disease, either hyperthyroidism or ophthalmopathy (not recorded which). CDR3s include the opening cysteine and the closing phenylalanine or tryptophan. A D gene is named only where the DNA matches it firmly. Where a row states a size, it is once, few, many or the class of an expanded clone; other rows omit it.

.	TRBV19	.	TRBJ2-2	CASSMGGPNTGELFF	TGTGCCAGTAGTATGGGGGGACCGAACACTGGGGAGCTGTTTTTT
few	TRBV20-1	TRBD1	TRBJ2-7	CSARDNTGTGGYEQYF	TGCAGTGCTAGAGATAACACTGGGACAGGGGGCTACGAGCAGTACTTC
many	TRBV28	.	TRBJ1-5	CASSFWQSDNQPQHF	TGTGCCAGCAGTTTTTGGCAGAGCGATAATCAGCCCCAGCATTTT
.	TRBV12-3/TRBV12-4	.	TRBJ2-5	CASSLGAGGEEAQYF	TGTGCCAGCAGTTTAGGTGCCGGAGGTGAGGAGGCCCAGTACTTC
.	TRBV7-9	.	TRBJ2-7	CASRATQKIYEQYF	TGTGCCAGCAGAGCTACCCAAAAAATCTACGAGCAGTACTTC
many	TRBV15	TRBD1	TRBJ2-5	CATSRPGQGGGETQYF	TGTGCCACCAGCAGACCGGGACAGGGAGGCGGAGAGACCCAGTACTTC
many	TRBV28	.	TRBJ1-1	CASSLYRVNTEAFF	TGTGCCAGCAGTTTATACAGGGTGAACACTGAAGCTTTCTTT
.	TRBV7-8	.	TRBJ2-7	CASSRPQGTVNEQYF	TGTGCCAGCAGCCGACCACAGGGTACGGTAAACGAGCAGTACTTC
.	TRBV20-1	.	TRBJ1-5	CSARAGRVRDQPQHF	TGCAGTGCTAGAGCCGGTCGTGTCAGGGATCAGCCCCAGCATTTT
.	TRBV29-1	.	TRBJ2-7	CSVEYRDGAYEQYF	TGCAGCGTGGAATACCGGGACGGTGCCTACGAGCAGTACTTC
many	TRBV5-1	.	TRBJ2-7	CASSLGTDGLYEQYF	TGCGCCAGCAGCTTGGGGACAGATGGTCTCTACGAGCAGTACTTC
once	TRBV25-1	TRBD1	TRBJ2-7	CAINPTGTDYEQYF	TGTGCCATCAACCCGACAGGGACGGACTACGAGCAGTACTTC
.	TRBV6-2/TRBV6-3	.	TRBJ2-5	CASGWGRSETQYF	TGTGCCAGCGGGTGGGGGAGATCGGAGACCCAGTACTTC
.	TRBV7-9	.	TRBJ2-5	CASSFGGGGQETQYF	TGTGCCAGCAGCTTTGGTGGAGGGGGCCAAGAGACCCAGTACTTC
.	TRBV7-2	.	TRBJ2-2	CASSLVGGVVFF	TGTGCCAGCAGCTTAGTGGGCGGGGTGGTGTTTTTT
many	TRBV10-1	.	TRBJ2-2	CARALCGGYTGELFF	TGCGCCAGGGCCCTTTGTGGGGGATACACCGGGGAGCTGTTTTTT
many	TRBV11-2	.	TRBJ2-7	CASSRIGLSYEQYF	TGTGCCAGCAGCCGGATCGGGCTCTCCTACGAGCAGTACTTC
many	TRBV20-1	.	TRBJ1-5	CSASFDSPYQPQHF	TGCAGTGCTAGTTTCGACAGTCCCTATCAGCCCCAGCATTTT
many	TRBV5-1	.	TRBJ2-2	CASSLELAEITGELFF	TGCGCCAGCAGCTTGGAATTAGCGGAGATCACCGGGGAGCTGTTTTTT
.	TRBV5-1	.	TRBJ1-1	CASSTAFSTEAFF	TGCGCCAGCAGCACAGCCTTCTCCACTGAAGCTTTCTTT
many	TRBV28	.	TRBJ1-6	CASARTERYNSPLHF	TGTGCCAGCGCCCGGACAGAAAGATATAATTCACCCCTCCACTTT
many	TRBV29-1	.	TRBJ2-7	CSVVIAPTYEQYF	TGCAGCGTTGTTATAGCGCCTACCTACGAGCAGTACTTC
many	TRBV11-2	TRBD1	TRBJ1-5	CASSPRDRIDSNQPQHF	TGTGCCAGCAGCCCCCGGGACAGGATCGATAGCAATCAGCCCCAGCATTTT
once	TRBV29-1	TRBD1	TRBJ2-7	CSVAGQGHEQYF	TGCAGCGTTGCAGGACAGGGCCACGAGCAGTACTTC
few	TRBV7-8	.	TRBJ1-2	CASSLSSGPDYGYTF	TGTGCCAGCAGCTTATCGTCAGGTCCGGACTATGGCTACACCTTC
.	TRBV10-3	TRBD1	TRBJ1-4	CAISERQGAGGEKLFF	TGTGCCATCAGTGAACGGCAGGGGGCTGGGGGTGAAAAACTGTTTTTT
.	TRBV7-9	TRBD2	TRBJ2-7	CASSLYLAGGGPTEQYF	TGTGCCAGCAGTTTATACCTAGCGGGAGGCGGGCCCACCGAGCAGTACTTC
.	TRBV27	.	TRBJ1-5	CASSLWGEGQPQHF	TGTGCCAGCAGTTTGTGGGGAGAGGGTCAGCCCCAGCATTTT
.	TRBV20-1	.	TRBJ2-7	CSAGQSYEQYF	TGCAGTGCCGGACAGTCCTACGAGCAGTACTTC
few	TRBV2	.	TRBJ1-2	CASSEQGLYYGYTF	TGTGCCAGCAGTGAACAGGGGCTTTATTATGGCTACACCTTC
.	TRBV10-2	TRBD1	TRBJ2-7	CASRSETGGWYEQYF	TGCGCCAGCCGTAGCGAGACAGGGGGCTGGTACGAGCAGTACTTC
.	TRBV20-1	.	TRBJ2-5	CSAGLETQYF	TGCAGTGCTGGCCTGGAGACCCAGTACTTC
.	TRBV28	.	TRBJ1-4	CASHGPNEKLFF	TGTGCCAGCCACGGACCCAATGAAAAACTGTTTTTT
few	TRBV28	TRBD1	TRBJ1-1	CVGRDRGVTEAFF	TGTGTCGGACGGGACAGGGGAGTCACTGAAGCTTTCTTT
few	TRBV7-2	TRBD2	TRBJ2-7	CASAPGLAREQYF	TGTGCCAGCGCCCCAGGACTAGCGCGGGAGCAGTACTTC
many	TRBV5-1	TRBD1	TRBJ1-5	CASSQGQNQPQHF	TGCGCCAGCAGCCAGGGACAGAATCAGCCCCAGCATTTT